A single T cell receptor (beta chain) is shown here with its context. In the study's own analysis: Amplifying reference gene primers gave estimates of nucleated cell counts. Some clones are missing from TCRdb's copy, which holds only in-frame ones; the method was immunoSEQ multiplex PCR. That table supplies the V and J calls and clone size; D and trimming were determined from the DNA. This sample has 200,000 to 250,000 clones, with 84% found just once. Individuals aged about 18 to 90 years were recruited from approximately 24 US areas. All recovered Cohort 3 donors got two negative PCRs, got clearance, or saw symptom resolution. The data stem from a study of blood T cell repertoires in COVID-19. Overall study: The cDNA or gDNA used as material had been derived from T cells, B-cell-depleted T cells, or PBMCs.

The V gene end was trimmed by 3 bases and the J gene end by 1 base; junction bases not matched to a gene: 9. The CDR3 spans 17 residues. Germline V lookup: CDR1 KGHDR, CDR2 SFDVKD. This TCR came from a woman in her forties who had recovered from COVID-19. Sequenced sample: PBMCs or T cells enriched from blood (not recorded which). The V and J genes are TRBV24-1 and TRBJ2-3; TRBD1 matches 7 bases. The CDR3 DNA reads TGTGCCACCAGTGATCCGAGTACCACAGGGGGCACAGATACGCAGTATTTT. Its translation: CATSDPSTTGGTDTQYF.